The source of this T cell receptor beta chain is a study of blood T cell repertoires in COVID-19. Trimming took 8 bases from V and 1 from J; bases not matched to a gene: 5. Looked up from germline, CDR1 is LNHDA and CDR2 is SQIVND (reference sequence). The CDR3 runs 15 residues. The method was immunoSEQ multiplex PCR; TCRdb's version includes in-frame clones alone and lacks a portion of them. The data hold roughly 150,000 clones, with 70% to 85% observed a single time. The rearrangement links TRBV19 to TRBJ2-6; 7 bases match TRBD1. This clonotype was sampled from a man in his 60s who had recovered from COVID-19. Specimen: peripheral blood. For the CDR3, the DNA is TGTGCCAGTGGTAGGGGACAGTCTGGGGCCAACGTCCTGACTTTC. Residues: CASGRGQSGANVLTF.